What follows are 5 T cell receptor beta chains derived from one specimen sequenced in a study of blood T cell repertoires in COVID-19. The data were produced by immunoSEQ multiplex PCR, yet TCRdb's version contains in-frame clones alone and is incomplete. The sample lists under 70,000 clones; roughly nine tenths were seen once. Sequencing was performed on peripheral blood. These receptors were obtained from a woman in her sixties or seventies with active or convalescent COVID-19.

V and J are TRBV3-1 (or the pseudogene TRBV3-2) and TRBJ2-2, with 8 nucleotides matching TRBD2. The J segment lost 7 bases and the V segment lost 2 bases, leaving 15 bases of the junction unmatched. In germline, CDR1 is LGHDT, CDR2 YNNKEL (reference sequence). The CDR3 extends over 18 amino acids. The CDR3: CASSQSPAGVLNGGELFF. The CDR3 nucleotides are TGTGCCAGCAGCCAAAGCCCAGCGGGAGTTCTGAATGGCGGGGAGCTGTTTTTT.

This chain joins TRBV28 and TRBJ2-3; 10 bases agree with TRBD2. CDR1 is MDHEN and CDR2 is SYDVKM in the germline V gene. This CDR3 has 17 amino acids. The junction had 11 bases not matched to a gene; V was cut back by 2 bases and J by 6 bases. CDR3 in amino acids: CASSLIKLAGVGDTQYF. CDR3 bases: TGTGCCAGCAGTTTAATTAAGCTAGCGGGAGTTGGCGATACGCAGTATTTT.

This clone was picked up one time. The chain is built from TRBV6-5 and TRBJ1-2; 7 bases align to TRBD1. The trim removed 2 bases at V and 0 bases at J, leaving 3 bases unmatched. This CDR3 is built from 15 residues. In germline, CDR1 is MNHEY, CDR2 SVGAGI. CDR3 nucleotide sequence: TGTGCCAGCAGTTACACGACAGGGACTAACTATGGCTACACCTTC. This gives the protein CASSYTTGTNYGYTF.

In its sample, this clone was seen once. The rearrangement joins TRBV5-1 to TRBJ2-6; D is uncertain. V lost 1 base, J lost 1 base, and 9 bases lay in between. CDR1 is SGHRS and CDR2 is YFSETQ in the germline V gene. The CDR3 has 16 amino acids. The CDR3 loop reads CASSLRVQSGANVLTF. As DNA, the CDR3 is TGCGCCAGCAGCTTGCGGGTACAATCTGGGGCCAACGTCCTGACTTTC. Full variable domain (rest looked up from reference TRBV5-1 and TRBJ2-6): KAGVTQTPRYLIKTRGQQVTLSCSPISGHRSVSWYQQTPGQGLQFLFEYFSETQRNKGNFPGRFSGRQFSNSRSEMNVSTLELGDSALYLCASSLRVQSGANVLTFGAGSRLTVL.

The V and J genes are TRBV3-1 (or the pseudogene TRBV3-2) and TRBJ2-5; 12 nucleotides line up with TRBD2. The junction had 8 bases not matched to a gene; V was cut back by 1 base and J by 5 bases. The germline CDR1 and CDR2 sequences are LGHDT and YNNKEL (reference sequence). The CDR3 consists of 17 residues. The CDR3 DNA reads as TGTGCCAGCAGCCAAGTTCCAACTAGCGGGGGGCGGGAGACCCAGTACTTC. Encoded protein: CASSQVPTSGGRETQYF.